What follows are 27 T cell receptor beta chains derived from one specimen sequenced in a study of blood T cells in healthy people across ages. Primers used in a second PCR of about 7 to 12 cycles were a sample-barcoded 5' primer and a J-beta primer mix. Each CDR3 protein is one row after TCRdb ran MiXCR on the 5' RACE reads. The data contain around 620,000 distinct CDR3 sequences, 25% to 30% of them singletons. The sequenced material came from blood. The receptors were gathered from a woman aged 70-85 years in good health.

In its sample, this clonotype was seen a few times. The rearrangement joins TRBV4-1 to TRBJ2-7; D uncertain. Trimming took off 0 bases at V and 3 bases at J, with 6 bases between the two ends. CDR1 and CDR2 from the germline V gene are MGHRA and YSYEKL. The CDR3 contains 13 residues. The CDR3: CASSQESGYEQYF. CDR3 nucleotide sequence: TGCGCCAGCAGCCAAGAGTCGGGCTACGAGCAGTACTTC.

This clonotype appeared a few times. The chain links TRBV27 to TRBJ2-7, with 8 bases matching TRBD1. The CDR3 extends over 13 amino acids. The V and J ends lost 5 bases and 5 bases, in that order; junction bases with no gene match: 5. Germline lookup yields CDR1 MNHEY and CDR2 SMNVEV (reference sequence). In DNA form, the CDR3 reads TGTGCCAGCAGTGACAGACAGGGGAACGAGCAGTACTTC. Amino acids: CASSDRQGNEQYF.

The sample holds a few counts of this clonotype. Germline and junction disagree at one end, which may indicate a read error. V gene TRBV20-1 combines with J gene TRBJ1-1; D is possibly TRBD1 (6 bases). This CDR3 spans 13 amino acids. Looked up from germline, CDR1 is DFQATT and CDR2 is SNEGSKA (reference sequence). The chain's CDR3 is CSAARGGRGGGSF. The CDR3 bases are TGCAGTGCCGCCCGGGGGGGCAGGGGTGGGGGTTCGTTT.

This clonotype was counted between two and nine times. One end of the junction varies from germline; a read error may be responsible. The chain is built from TRBV12-3 or TRBV12-4 and TRBJ1-6, with a possible D match to TRBD1 (6 bases). The CDR3 covers 14 residues. CDR3: CASSFYRENSLLHF. Here the CDR3 DNA reads TGTGCCAGCAGTTTCTACAGGGAAAATTCACTCCTCCACTTT.

This clonotype has a handful of counts. This chain connects TRBV20-1 to TRBJ1-4; no reliable D call. Germline assignment: CDR1 DFQATT and CDR2 SNEGSKA (reference sequence). This CDR3 contains 14 residues. V was shortened by 4 bases and J by 5 bases, with 14 bases between the two germline ends. The CDR3 region has the DNA TGCAGTGCTACGCTCGGGTTTGGGAATGAAAAACTGTTTTTT. This translates into CSATLGFGNEKLFF.

The rearrangement links TRBV6-2 or TRBV6-3 to TRBJ2-3, with TRBD2 as a possible D gene (5 bases). Germline V CDR1 and CDR2: MNHEY, SVGEGT. The length of the CDR3 is 14 residues. V lost 2 bases and J 6 bases, leaving 12 bases between the germline ends. The CDR3 reads CASSYVGSGDTQYF. The CDR3 nucleotides read TGTGCCAGCAGTTACGTGGGGAGTGGGGATACGCAGTATTTT.

For this clonotype: A much larger clone differs by one base, so this may be a read error. The rearrangement links TRBV12-3 or TRBV12-4 to TRBJ2-3; D remains unclear. The CDR3 runs 11 residues. The V gene lost 8 bases and the J gene lost 2 bases, with 5 bases spanning the gap. CDR3 DNA: TGTGCCAGCGGCCCCACAGATACGCAGTATTTT. It is translated as CASGPTDTQYF.

This clonotype was counted many times. The genes are TRBV14 and TRBJ2-5; 9 positions match TRBD2. The end of the DNA is better explained by TRBJ2-1, so the J call may be wrong. The germline CDR1 and CDR2 sequences are SGHDN and FVKESK. The CDR3 length is 12 residues. CDR3 in amino acids: CASDVAGVEQFF. The CDR3 bases are TGTGCCAGCGACGTAGCGGGGGTTGAGCAGTTCTTC.

This clonotype was seen more than once but under ten times. The chain couples TRBV4-1 to TRBJ1-4, with 7 bases aligning to TRBD1. CDR3 length: 16 residues. Germline loops: CDR1 MGHRA, CDR2 YSYEKL. Germline trimming cut 4 bases from V and 0 bases from J; bases unmatched to any gene: 5. The DNA of the CDR3 is TGCGCCAGCAGCCGGGACAGCTCATCAACTAATGAAAAACTGTTTTTT. It yields the protein CASSRDSSSTNEKLFF.

The gene calls are TRBV13 and TRBJ2-3; 7 bases are shared with TRBD1. The CDR3 sequence is 15 residues long. Germline CDR1 and CDR2: PRHDT and FYEKMQ (reference sequence). Trimming took 5 bases from V and 1 from J; bases not matched to a gene: 6. The CDR3 loop is CASSIGQVGTDTQYF. Here the CDR3 DNA reads TGTGCCAGCAGCATCGGACAGGTCGGCACAGATACGCAGTATTTT.

There are a few counts of this clonotype. J is TRBJ1-2 and V is TRBV7-2, with no clear D. The CDR3 runs to 14 residues. The V gene lost 5 bases and the J gene lost 4 bases, with 14 bases spanning the gap. CDR1 and CDR2 from the germline V gene are SGHTA and FQGNSA. CDR3: CASSRQEGGYGYTF. Written as DNA, the CDR3 is TGTGCCAGCAGCCGGCAGGAGGGTGGCTATGGCTACACCTTC.

V is TRBV20-1 and J is TRBJ1-1, with 7 bases identical to TRBD1. The CDR3 sequence is 14 residues long. Germline CDR1 is DFQATT and CDR2 is SNEGSKA (reference sequence). Trimming took 6 bases from V and 0 from J; bases not matched to a gene: 7. This chain's CDR3 is CSAMTGTMNTEAFF. For the CDR3, the DNA is TGCAGTGCCATGACAGGGACCATGAACACTGAAGCTTTCTTT.

This clonotype was counted only a few times. This chain uses TRBV5-1 with TRBJ1-6; D gene unclear. The V gene's germline CDR1 is SGHRS and CDR2 YFSETQ. The CDR3 covers 13 residues. V lost 4 bases, J lost 13 bases, and 15 bases lay in between. The CDR3 DNA reads as TGCGCCAGCAGCGGTGATCTCGGGTCGCCCCTCCACTTT. This translates into CASSGDLGSPLHF.

The V call is TRBV5-1, the J call TRBJ2-5, with a possible D match to TRBD2 (6 bases). V dropped 2 bases and J dropped 5 bases, with 13 bases sitting between them. Germline lookup yields CDR1 SGHRS and CDR2 YFSETQ. The CDR3 is 14 amino acids. The CDR3 loop reads CASSFRGKAETQYF. The CDR3 coding sequence is TGCGCCAGCAGCTTTCGGGGGAAAGCGGAGACCCAGTACTTC.

Here the CDR3 DNA reads TGCAGTGCTAGATCAGACAGGGGTGCTTTCTTT. It is translated as CSARSDRGAFF. The chain couples TRBV20-1 to TRBJ1-1, with 8 bases fitting TRBD1. The CDR3 is made up of 11 amino acids. Germline V CDR1 and CDR2: DFQATT, SNEGSKA (reference sequence). After removal of 2 bases from V and 11 bases from J, the junction contained 4 bases not matched to a gene.

The rearrangement joins TRBV6-2 or TRBV6-3 to TRBJ1-6; D might be TRBD1 (6 bases). V was clipped by 2 bases and J by 7 bases, with 9 bases between them. The CDR3 contains 14 residues. Germline CDR1 MNHEY, CDR2 SVGEGT. In nucleotides, the CDR3 is TGTGCCAGCAGTTACGTCCAGGGGAATTCACCCCTCCACTTT. Translation: CASSYVQGNSPLHF.

The CDR3 loop is CASSLETDEQYF. DNA of the CDR3: TGCGCCAGCAGCTTGGAAACAGACGAGCAGTACTTC. The chain links TRBV5-1 to TRBJ2-7, with unresolved D. CDR1 is SGHRS and CDR2 is YFSETQ in the germline V gene. There are 12 residues in the CDR3. V was pared by 0 bases and J by 5 bases, with 6 bases between.

V usage is TRBV12-3 or TRBV12-4 and J usage is TRBJ2-1; 9 bases match TRBD1. The V and J ends lost 11 bases and 4 bases, in that order; junction bases with no gene match: 12. The CDR3 is made up of 15 amino acids. The CDR3 region is CAGSRGTGIYNEQFF. CDR3 sequence (DNA): TGTGCCGGTAGTCGAGGGACAGGGATTTACAATGAGCAGTTCTTC.

The chain employs TRBV7-3 and TRBJ1-1; no reliable D call. CDR3 length: 15 amino acids. Germline lookup yields CDR1 SGHTA and CDR2 FQGTGA. Trimming pared 6 bases from V and 1 base from J, leaving 15 bases between. In DNA form, the CDR3 reads TGTGCCAGCAGTCAACAAATTTCACCGAACACTGAAGCTTTCTTT. Protein sequence: CASSQQISPNTEAFF.

This clonotype has a handful of counts. CDR3: CASSDYGSAGTGTQYF. The CDR3 DNA is TGTGCCAGCAGTGATTACGGGTCTGCGGGCACGGGGACCCAGTACTTC. This chain joins TRBV2 and TRBJ2-5; perhaps TRBD2 as D (5 bases). CDR3 length: 16 amino acids. The germline gives CDR1 SNHLY, CDR2 FYNNEI. V gave up 3 bases and J gave up 7 bases, with 21 bases separating them. Together with reference TRBV2 and TRBJ2-5, the CDR3 gives the full variable domain: EPEVTQTPSHQVTQMGQEVILRCVPISNHLYFYWYRQILGQKVEFLVSFYNNEISEKSEIFDDQFSVERPDGSNFTLKIRSTKLEDSAMYFCASSDYGSAGTGTQYFGPGTRLLVL.

In this sample, this clonotype turned up a few times. This chain links TRBV7-2 with TRBJ1-4; a possible D gene is TRBD1 (6 bases). The CDR3 consists of 15 residues. The V gene's germline CDR1 is SGHTA and CDR2 FQGNSA. The V gene lost 5 bases and the J gene lost 0 bases, with 10 bases spanning the gap. CDR3 DNA: TGTGCCAGCAGCATGGGGGCCGCAACTAATGAAAAACTGTTTTTT. Translating gives CASSMGAATNEKLFF.

This clonotype was seen more than once but under ten times. The V gene is TRBV6-5, the J gene TRBJ1-2; D uncertain. V shed 0 bases and J shed 4 bases, with 9 bases lying between them. CDR3 size: 14 residues. CDR1 MNHEY and CDR2 SVGAGI come from the germline V gene. CDR3 sequence reads: CASSYSSKRYGYTF. The CDR3 DNA reads as TGTGCCAGCAGTTACTCGTCCAAGCGCTATGGCTACACCTTC.

The chain recombines TRBV3-1 with TRBJ1-1; a weak D match, TRBD1 (6 bases). Germline V gene data show CDR1 as LGHDT and CDR2 as YNNKEL (reference sequence). V lost 0 bases, J lost 8 bases, and 7 bases lay in between. There are 12 residues in the CDR3. CDR3 coding DNA: TGTGCCAGCAGCCAAGAGAGGGGGGAAGCTTTCTTT. Its translation is CASSQERGEAFF.

This clonotype appeared a few times. V gene TRBV7-9 combines with J gene TRBJ1-2, with TRBD1 matching over 12 bases. V lost 5 bases and J lost 8; bases outside the gene matches: 6. The CDR3 extends over 14 amino acids. Germline V gene data show CDR1 as SEHNR and CDR2 as FQNEAQ (reference sequence). The CDR3 spells CASSAPGQGAGYTF. For the CDR3, the DNA is TGTGCCAGCAGCGCACCGGGACAGGGGGCAGGCTACACCTTC.

There are a few counts of this clonotype. The chain links TRBV7-2 to TRBJ2-1; TRBD1 or TRBD2 may be the D gene (5 bases each). The CDR3 is made up of 13 amino acids. Germline V gene sequence: CDR1 SGHTA, CDR2 FQGNSA. Trimming stripped 4 bases from V and 2 bases from J, with 6 bases between. For the CDR3, the DNA is TGTGCCAGCAGCTGGGACGCCTACAATGAGCAGTTCTTC. Translated: CASSWDAYNEQFF.

This chain uses TRBV20-1 with TRBJ2-3; TRBD2 might be the D (6 bases). V gave up 6 bases and J gave up 3 bases, with 22 bases separating them. This CDR3 has 16 amino acids. Germline CDR1 reads DFQATT; CDR2 reads SNEGSKA (reference sequence). DNA of the CDR3: TGCAGTGCCCGTCGAGGTGCCCTAGCGAAAACAGATACGCAGTATTTT. It yields the protein CSARRGALAKTDTQYF.

A few counts support this clonotype. This chain joins TRBV20-1 and TRBJ2-5, with D hard to call. The tail of the sequence fits TRBJ2-1 better, so the J call may be wrong. Germline-derived CDR1 and CDR2 are DFQATT and SNEGSKA (reference sequence). The CDR3 is 14 residues long. The CDR3 region is CSARDEGTYNEQFF. Written as DNA, the CDR3 is TGCAGTGCTAGAGATGAAGGCACATACAATGAGCAGTTCTTC.